The 20 T cell receptor beta chains reported below all come from one sample, sequenced in a study of blood T cell repertoires in COVID-19. TCRdb's table, derived via immunoSEQ multiplex PCR, lists solely in-frame clones and lacks some. The sample has approximately 310,000 clones; 80% to 90% are singletons. Material: peripheral blood. These receptors all stem from a woman aged 45 to 65 who had recovered from COVID-19.

CDR3 region: CASTLGQGRVKSPLHF. CDR3 in DNA: TGCGCCAGCACCCTAGGACAGGGACGGGTGAAATCACCCCTCCACTTT. The genes are TRBV10-1 and TRBJ1-6; 8 bases fit TRBD1. Germline CDR1 WNHNN, CDR2 SYGVQD (reference sequence). CDR3 length equals 16 residues. V shed 7 bases, J shed 10 bases, and the junction held 15 bases outside the gene matches.

This sequence joins TRBV6-5 and TRBJ1-1, with D possibly TRBD1 on 5 matching bases. With 6 bases removed from V and 4 bases from J, the gap between germline ends came to 15 bases. This CDR3 comprises 14 residues. Per germline, CDR1 MNHEY and CDR2 SVGAGI. CDR3 bases: TGTGCCAGCAGCCCCGTATTGGGGGGCACTGAAGCTTTCTTT. It translates to CASSPVLGGTEAFF.

This rearrangement joins TRBV7-2 to TRBJ2-7; a weak D match, TRBD2 (6 bases). Germline V lookup: CDR1 SGHTA, CDR2 FQGNSA. V lost 3 bases and J 4 bases, leaving 13 bases between the germline ends. CDR3 length: 14 residues. The CDR3 nucleotides are TGTGCCAGCAGCTTTTCGGCAGGGAGGTACGAGCAGTACTTC. This translates into CASSFSAGRYEQYF.

On this clone: Within the sample, other DNA sequences also encode this same CDR3. The CDR3 protein is CASSPTGDYGYTF. The CDR3 DNA follows: TGTGCCAGTTCCCCGACAGGAGACTATGGCTACACCTTC. The J gene is TRBJ1-2, the V gene TRBV19; D might be TRBD1 (6 bases). There are 13 residues in the CDR3. Germline lookup yields CDR1 LNHDA and CDR2 SQIVND (reference sequence). The V and J ends lost 8 bases and 3 bases respectively, with 13 bases between them.

The genes are TRBV7-8 and TRBJ1-2; D remains unclear. With 2 bases removed from V and 4 bases from J, the gap between germline ends came to 14 bases. The CDR3 has 15 residues. In germline, CDR1 is SGHVS, CDR2 FQNEAQ. The DNA for the CDR3 is TGTGCCAGCAGCTTAATGGAAGCGGCCGGCTATGGCTACACCTTC. As protein: CASSLMEAAGYGYTF.

The CDR3 coding sequence is TGCGCCAGCAGCCCCCGACAGGGCTTCTACGAGCAGTACTTC. This translates into CASSPRQGFYEQYF. The chain has TRBV4-1 and TRBJ2-7; 7 bases are shared with TRBD1. This CDR3 has 14 amino acids. Germline CDR1 MGHRA, CDR2 YSYEKL. V shed 4 bases and J 3 bases; nucleotides not matched to a gene: 6.

This chain connects TRBV30 to TRBJ2-1; 10 nucleotides line up with TRBD1. Germline V CDR1 and CDR2: GTSNPN, SVGIG (reference sequence). The CDR3 extends over 14 amino acids. V dropped 3 bases and J dropped 7; count of bases not matched to a gene: 6. The CDR3 sequence is CAWSGTGAKNEQFF. The CDR3 region has the DNA TGTGCCTGGAGCGGGACAGGGGCGAAAAATGAGCAGTTCTTC.

The V gene is TRBV19, the J gene TRBJ1-1; TRBD1 agrees at 7 bases. This CDR3 has 15 amino acids. Per the germline V gene, CDR1 is LNHDA and CDR2 is SQIVND (reference sequence). J lost 0 bases, V lost 5 bases, and 6 bases had no gene match. CDR3 DNA: TGTGCCAGTAGTGCCCGACAGGGTATGAACACTGAAGCTTTCTTT. This encodes CASSARQGMNTEAFF.

The chain couples TRBV19 to TRBJ1-2; the match to TRBD1 covers 9 bases. The J segment lost 3 bases and the V segment lost 5 bases, leaving 10 bases of the junction unmatched. CDR3 length: 16 amino acids. Germline V lookup: CDR1 LNHDA, CDR2 SQIVND (reference sequence). CDR3 nucleotide sequence: TGTGCCAGTAGTGGGCGTCACAGGGGGCAGGACTATGGCTACACCTTC. This codes for CASSGRHRGQDYGYTF.

V is TRBV28 and J is TRBJ2-7; 9 nucleotides line up with TRBD2. The germline V gene has CDR1 MDHEN and CDR2 SYDVKM. The CDR3 spans 13 residues. V was pared by 6 bases and J by 6 bases, with 6 bases of the junction left unmatched. CDR3 nucleotide sequence: TGTGCCAGCAGGAAGGGACTAGCCGGCGAGCAGTACTTC. Protein sequence: CASRKGLAGEQYF. Complete variable domain (other parts from reference TRBV28 and TRBJ2-7): DVKVTQSSRYLVKRTGEKVFLECVQDMDHENMFWYRQDPGLGLRLIYFSYDVKMKEKGDIPEGYSVSREKKERFSLILESASTNQTSMYLCASRKGLAGEQYFGPGTRLTVT.

The chain uses TRBV11-2 and TRBJ2-3; tentative D call: TRBD2 (6 bases). Germline CDR1 reads SGHAT; CDR2 reads FQNNGV. The CDR3 runs to 16 residues. The V gene lost 5 bases and the J gene lost 4 bases, with 19 bases spanning the gap. The CDR3 here is CASSPRVGGNADTQYF. As DNA, the CDR3 is TGTGCCAGCAGCCCCCGAGTGGGAGGCAATGCAGATACGCAGTATTTT.

The chain joins TRBV7-9 to TRBJ1-2; the D is unclear. The ends were cut back, 2 bases at V and 4 bases at J, with 5 bases in the middle. This CDR3 has 12 amino acids. Germline lookup yields CDR1 SEHNR and CDR2 FQNEAQ (reference sequence). CDR3 coding DNA: TGTGCCAGCAGCTTAACAGTCTATGGCTACACCTTC. Translation: CASSLTVYGYTF. Drawing the rest from reference TRBV7-9 and TRBJ1-2, the complete variable domain is DTGVSQNPRHKITKRGQNVTFRCDPISEHNRLYWYRQTLGQGPEFLTYFQNEAQLEKSRLLSDRFSAERPKGSFSTLEIQRTEQGDSAMYLCASSLTVYGYTFGSGTRLTVV.

The V gene is TRBV6-5, the J gene TRBJ2-7; D is uncertain. V shed 7 bases and J shed 2 bases, with 6 bases lying between them. CDR3 size: 11 residues. CDR1 MNHEY and CDR2 SVGAGI come from the germline V gene. The CDR3 DNA sequence: TGTGCCAGCAAAGAGGCCTACGAGCAGTACTTC. Translating gives CASKEAYEQYF.

The chain joins TRBV19 to TRBJ1-5, with 10 bases identical to TRBD1. There are 15 residues in the CDR3. Germline V lookup: CDR1 LNHDA, CDR2 SQIVND (reference sequence). V shed 4 bases, J shed 6 bases, and the junction held 6 bases outside the gene matches. The DNA for the CDR3 is TGTGCCAGTAGTAGTCGGACAGGGGGAATTCAGCCCCAGCATTTT. This gives the protein CASSSRTGGIQPQHF.

This chain uses TRBV28 with TRBJ1-5; perhaps TRBD1 as D (6 bases). Trimming cost V 7 bases and J 7 bases, with 14 bases left between them. CDR3 length: 13 amino acids. Germline-derived CDR1 and CDR2 are MDHEN and SYDVKM. The CDR3 spells CASTLQGWQPQHF. The CDR3 bases are TGTGCCAGCACCTTACAGGGTTGGCAGCCCCAGCATTTT. The full variable domain, completed using reference TRBV28 and TRBJ1-5, is DVKVTQSSRYLVKRTGEKVFLECVQDMDHENMFWYRQDPGLGLRLIYFSYDVKMKEKGDIPEGYSVSREKKERFSLILESASTNQTSMYLCASTLQGWQPQHFGDGTRLSIL.

The CDR3 region is CASSSDSRKEKLFF. DNA for the CDR3: TGCGCCAGCAGTTCGGACAGTCGCAAGGAAAAACTGTTTTTT. The rearrangement uses TRBV5-1 and TRBJ1-4; possible D gene TRBD1, 6 bases. Germline CDR1 and CDR2: SGHRS and YFSETQ. This CDR3 comprises 14 residues. Trimming removed 5 bases at V and 8 bases at J, with 16 bases between.

The V gene is TRBV19, the J gene TRBJ2-1; D possibly corresponds to TRBD1 (6 bases). Trimming stripped 3 bases from V and 1 base from J, with 10 bases between. The CDR3 is made up of 15 amino acids. The V gene's germline CDR1 is LNHDA and CDR2 SQIVND (reference sequence). The CDR3 region is CASSIGQKSYNEQFF. DNA of the CDR3: TGTGCCAGTAGTATCGGACAGAAATCCTACAATGAGCAGTTCTTC.

This chain uses TRBV30 with TRBJ2-1; D possibly corresponds to TRBD1 (5 bases). CDR3 length equals 13 residues. CDR1 is GTSNPN, CDR2 SVGIG, per germline (reference sequence). V shed 5 bases and J shed 0 bases, with 8 bases lying between them. DNA of the CDR3: TGTGCCTGGGACAGTAGCTCCTACAATGAGCAGTTCTTC. Translating it yields CAWDSSSYNEQFF. Full variable domain (rest looked up from reference TRBV30 and TRBJ2-1): SQTIHQWPATLVQPVGSPLSLECTVEGTSNPNLYWYRQAAGRGLQLLFYSVGIGQISSEVPQNLSASRPQDRQFILSSKKLLLSDSGFYLCAWDSSSYNEQFFGPGTRLTVL.

This sequence joins TRBV12-3 or TRBV12-4 and TRBJ2-1; D is possibly TRBD1 (6 bases). V was cut by 7 bases and J by 10 bases, with 11 bases left in between. The CDR3 consists of 11 residues. The CDR3 DNA reads TGTGCCAGCACCAGAGACAGGGAGCAGTTCTTC. Protein product: CASTRDREQFF.

This chain links TRBV4-1 with TRBJ2-1; D might be TRBD1 (5 bases). Germline V gives CDR1 MGHRA, CDR2 YSYEKL. V gave up 4 bases and J gave up 5 bases, with 15 bases separating them. This CDR3 contains 15 residues. CDR3 DNA sequence: TGCGCCAGCAGCCGACCGACAGAGTACAACAATGAGCAGTTCTTC. Residues: CASSRPTEYNNEQFF.